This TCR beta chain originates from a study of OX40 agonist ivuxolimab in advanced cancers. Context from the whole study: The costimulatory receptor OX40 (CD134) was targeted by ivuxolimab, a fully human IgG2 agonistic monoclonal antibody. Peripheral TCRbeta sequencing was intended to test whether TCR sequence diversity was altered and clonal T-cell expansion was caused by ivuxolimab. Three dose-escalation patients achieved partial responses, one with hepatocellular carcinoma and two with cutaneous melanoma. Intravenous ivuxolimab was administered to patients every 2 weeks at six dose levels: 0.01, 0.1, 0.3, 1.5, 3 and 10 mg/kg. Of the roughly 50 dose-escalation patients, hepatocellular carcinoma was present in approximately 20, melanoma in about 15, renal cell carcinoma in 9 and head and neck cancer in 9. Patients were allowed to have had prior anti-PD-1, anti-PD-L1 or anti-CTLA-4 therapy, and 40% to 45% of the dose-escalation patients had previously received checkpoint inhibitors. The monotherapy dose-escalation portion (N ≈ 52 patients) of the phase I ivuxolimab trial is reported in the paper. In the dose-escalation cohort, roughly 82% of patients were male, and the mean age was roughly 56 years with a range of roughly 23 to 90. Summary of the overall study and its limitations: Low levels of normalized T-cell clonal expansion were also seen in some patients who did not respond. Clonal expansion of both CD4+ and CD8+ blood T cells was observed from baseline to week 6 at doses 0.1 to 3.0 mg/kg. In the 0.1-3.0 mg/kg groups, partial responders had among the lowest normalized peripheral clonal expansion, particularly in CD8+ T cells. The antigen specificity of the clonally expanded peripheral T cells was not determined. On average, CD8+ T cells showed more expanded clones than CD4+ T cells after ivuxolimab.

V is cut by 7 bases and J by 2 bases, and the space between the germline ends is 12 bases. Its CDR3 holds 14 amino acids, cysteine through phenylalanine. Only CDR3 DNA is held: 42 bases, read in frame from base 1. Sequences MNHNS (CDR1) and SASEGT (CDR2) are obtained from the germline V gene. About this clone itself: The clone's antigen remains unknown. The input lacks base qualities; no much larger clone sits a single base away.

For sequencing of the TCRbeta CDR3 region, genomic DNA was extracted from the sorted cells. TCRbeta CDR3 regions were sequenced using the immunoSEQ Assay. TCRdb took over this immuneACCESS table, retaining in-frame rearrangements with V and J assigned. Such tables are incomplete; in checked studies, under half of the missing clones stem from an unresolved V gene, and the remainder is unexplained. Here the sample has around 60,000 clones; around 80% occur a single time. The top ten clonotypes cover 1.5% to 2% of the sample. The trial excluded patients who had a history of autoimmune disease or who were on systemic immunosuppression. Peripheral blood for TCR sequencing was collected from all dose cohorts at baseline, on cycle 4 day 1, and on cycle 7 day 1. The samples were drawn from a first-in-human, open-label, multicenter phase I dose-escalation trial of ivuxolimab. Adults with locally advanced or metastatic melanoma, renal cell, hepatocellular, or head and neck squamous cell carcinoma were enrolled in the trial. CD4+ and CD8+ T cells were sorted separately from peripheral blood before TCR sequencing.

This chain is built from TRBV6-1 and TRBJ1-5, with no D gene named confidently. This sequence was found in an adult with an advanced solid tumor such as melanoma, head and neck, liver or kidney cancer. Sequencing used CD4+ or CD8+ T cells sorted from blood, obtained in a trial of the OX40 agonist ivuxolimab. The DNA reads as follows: TGTGCCAGCACAGGTTGGGAAGGCAATCAGCCCCAGCATTTT. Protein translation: CASTGWEGNQPQHF.